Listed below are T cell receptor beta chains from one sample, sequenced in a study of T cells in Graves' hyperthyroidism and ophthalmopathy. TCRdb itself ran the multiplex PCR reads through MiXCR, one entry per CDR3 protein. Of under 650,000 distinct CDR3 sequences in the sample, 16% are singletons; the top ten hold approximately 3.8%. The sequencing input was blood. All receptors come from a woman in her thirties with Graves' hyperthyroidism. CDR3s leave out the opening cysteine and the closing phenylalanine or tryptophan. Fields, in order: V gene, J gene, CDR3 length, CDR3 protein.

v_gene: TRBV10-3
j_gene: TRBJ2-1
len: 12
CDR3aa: AISGGTGANEQF

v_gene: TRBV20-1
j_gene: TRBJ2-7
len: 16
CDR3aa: SASSRRFTGQGPYEQY

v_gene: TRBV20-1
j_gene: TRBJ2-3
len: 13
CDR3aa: SARGLAGAQDTQY

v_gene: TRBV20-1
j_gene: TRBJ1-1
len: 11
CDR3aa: SASSPGRTEAF

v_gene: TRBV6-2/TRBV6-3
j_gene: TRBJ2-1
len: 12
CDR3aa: ASSYSKEYNEQF

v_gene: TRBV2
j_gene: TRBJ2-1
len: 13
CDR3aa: ASGLTSGKRNEQF

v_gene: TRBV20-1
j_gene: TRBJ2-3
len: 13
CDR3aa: SASSTSGNTDTQY

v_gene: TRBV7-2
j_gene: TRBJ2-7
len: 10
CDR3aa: ASSILSYEQY

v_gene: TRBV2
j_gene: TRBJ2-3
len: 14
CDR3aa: ASSGFTSGRASTQY

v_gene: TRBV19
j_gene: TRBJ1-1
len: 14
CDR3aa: ASSSERDILRTEAF

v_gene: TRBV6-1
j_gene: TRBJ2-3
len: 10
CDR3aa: ASTFSGDTQY

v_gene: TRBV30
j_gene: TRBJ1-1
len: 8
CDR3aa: AWINTEAF

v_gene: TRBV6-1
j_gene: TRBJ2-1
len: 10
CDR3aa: ASSEAGWEQF

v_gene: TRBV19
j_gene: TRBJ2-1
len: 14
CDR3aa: ASSMGSGSPYNEQF

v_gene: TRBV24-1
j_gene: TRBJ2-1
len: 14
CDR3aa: ATSDVTSGGYNEQF

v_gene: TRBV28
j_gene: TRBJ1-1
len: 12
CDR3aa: ASTYTGVNTEAF

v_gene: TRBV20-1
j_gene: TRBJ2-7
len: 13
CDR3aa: SARRGRSGSVEQY

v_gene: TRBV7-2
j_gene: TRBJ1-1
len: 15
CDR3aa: ASSLVLGTRENTEAF

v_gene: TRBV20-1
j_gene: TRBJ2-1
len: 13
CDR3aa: SASGIARGHNEQF

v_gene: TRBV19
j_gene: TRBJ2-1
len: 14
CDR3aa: ASSLYFRGSYNEQF

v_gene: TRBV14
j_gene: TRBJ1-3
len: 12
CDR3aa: ASGRGGSGNTIY

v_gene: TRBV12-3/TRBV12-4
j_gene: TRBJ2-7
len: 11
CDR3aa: ASSPLRTDGQY

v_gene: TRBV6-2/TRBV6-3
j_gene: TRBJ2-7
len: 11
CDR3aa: ASSYGIVYEQY

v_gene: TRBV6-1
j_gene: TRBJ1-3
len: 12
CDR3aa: ASTDGGSGNTIY

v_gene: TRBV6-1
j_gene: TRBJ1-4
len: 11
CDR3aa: ASWDRGSEKLF

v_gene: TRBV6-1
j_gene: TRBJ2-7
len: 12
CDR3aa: ASSEVEGLYEQY

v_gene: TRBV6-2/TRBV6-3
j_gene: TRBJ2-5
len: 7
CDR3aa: AAGVSKY

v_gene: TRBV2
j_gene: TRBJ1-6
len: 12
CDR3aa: ASRPGQGALRSH

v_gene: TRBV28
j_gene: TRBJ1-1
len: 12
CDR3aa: AARPRGSNTEAF

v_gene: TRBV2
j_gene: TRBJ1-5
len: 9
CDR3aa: ASSYGQPQH

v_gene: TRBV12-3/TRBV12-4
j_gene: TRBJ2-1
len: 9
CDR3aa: ASSLGQEQF

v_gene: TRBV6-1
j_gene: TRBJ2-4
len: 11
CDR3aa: ASSGGARNIQY

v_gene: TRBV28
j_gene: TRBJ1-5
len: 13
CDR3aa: ASRLTGFSNQPQH

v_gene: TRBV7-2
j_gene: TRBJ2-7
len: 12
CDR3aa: ASSRDRGTYEQY

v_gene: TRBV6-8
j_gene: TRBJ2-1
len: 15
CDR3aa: ASSLTSGRAGNNEQF

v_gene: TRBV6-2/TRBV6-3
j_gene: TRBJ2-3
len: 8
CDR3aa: ASSGDTQY

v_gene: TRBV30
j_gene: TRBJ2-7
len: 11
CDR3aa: AWSPHSSHEQY

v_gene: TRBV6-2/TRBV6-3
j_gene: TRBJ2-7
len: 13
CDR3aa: ASTLTGRYSYEQY

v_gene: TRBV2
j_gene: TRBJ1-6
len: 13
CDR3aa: ASTTGRDINSPLH

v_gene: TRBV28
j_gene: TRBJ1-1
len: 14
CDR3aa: ASSYRAAGLRTEAF

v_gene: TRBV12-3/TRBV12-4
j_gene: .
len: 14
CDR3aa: ASRGSQGLLYNEQY

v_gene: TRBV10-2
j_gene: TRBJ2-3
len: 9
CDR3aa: ASSETNTQY

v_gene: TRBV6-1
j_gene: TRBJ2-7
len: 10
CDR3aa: ASRGKSYEQY

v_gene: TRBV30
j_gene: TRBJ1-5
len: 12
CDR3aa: AWSVALSDQPQH

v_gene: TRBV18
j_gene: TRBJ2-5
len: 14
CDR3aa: ASSPNGGRVRETQY

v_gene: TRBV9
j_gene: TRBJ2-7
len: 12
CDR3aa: ASTPGIGGDEQY

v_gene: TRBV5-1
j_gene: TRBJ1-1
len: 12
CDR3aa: ASSLDGADTEAF

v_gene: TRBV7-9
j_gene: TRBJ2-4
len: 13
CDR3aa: ASSLTAGGRDIQY

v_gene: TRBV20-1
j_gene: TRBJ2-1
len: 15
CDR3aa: SARDPPGQGFYNEQF